This TCR beta chain appears in the sequencing data of a study of metastatic and nonmetastatic thyroid tumors. Overall study context: The study looked at repertoires side by side in blood and in tumor or nodule tissue from malignant and benign thyroid patients. The study, taken as a whole, reports: A significant increase in TCR beta diversity was reportedly seen in malignant thyroid tumors relative to benign nodules, in blood and tumor.

There were no patients who had received any treatment before thyroid surgery. This clone has a count of ten or more. The antigen is unknown. The germline gives CDR1 SEHNR, CDR2 FQNEAQ (reference sequence). V lost 5 bases to trimming and J lost 15 bases; unmatched junction nucleotides: 16. CDR3 length equals 14 residues. The authors' processing: Clinicopathological groups differed in CDR3, with these differences serving to build a distant-metastasis classifier for papillary thyroid cancer. TCRdb reassembled clones from the PCR reads with MiXCR. These V and J calls derive from TCRdb rather than the authors' analysis. The sample holds around 20,000 clones; around 16% are singletons and the top ten take roughly 18%.

Sequenced sample: blood. The source of this sequence is a male donor with papillary thyroid cancer or a benign thyroid nodule (not recorded which). Some clones in this sample may be carry-over from other donors' samples. This rearrangement joins TRBV7-9 to TRBJ2-1, with 7 bases fitting TRBD2. CDR3 region: CASSPRSSGTAWFF. For the CDR3, the DNA is TGTGCCAGCAGCCCCCGGTCGAGCGGGACCGCGTGGTTCTTC.